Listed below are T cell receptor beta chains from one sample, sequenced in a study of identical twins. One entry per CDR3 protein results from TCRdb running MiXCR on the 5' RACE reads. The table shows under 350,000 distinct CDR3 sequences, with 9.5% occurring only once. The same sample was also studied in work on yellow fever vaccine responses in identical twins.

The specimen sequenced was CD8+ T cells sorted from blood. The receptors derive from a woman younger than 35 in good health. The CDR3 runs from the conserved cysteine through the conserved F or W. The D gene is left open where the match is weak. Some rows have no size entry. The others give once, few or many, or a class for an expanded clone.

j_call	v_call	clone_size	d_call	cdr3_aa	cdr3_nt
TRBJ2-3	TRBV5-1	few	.	CASSLMGPRFSPSSTDTQYF	TGCGCCAGCAGCTTGATGGGACCTCGATTCTCCCCCAGCAGCACAGATACGCAGTATTTT
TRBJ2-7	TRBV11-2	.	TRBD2	CASSVIGREASYEQYF	TGTGCCAGCAGCGTAATAGGACGGGAGGCCAGCTACGAGCAGTACTTC
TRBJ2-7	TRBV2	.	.	CASTLTKTYEQYF	TGTGCCAGCACTCTGACTAAAACCTACGAGCAGTACTTC
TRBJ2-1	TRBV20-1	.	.	CSARDLAHGFNEQFF	TGCAGTGCTAGAGATCTTGCACACGGGTTCAATGAGCAGTTCTTC
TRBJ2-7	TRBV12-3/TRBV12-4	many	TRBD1	CASSSLGQGSEQYF	TGTGCCAGCAGTTCCTTGGGACAGGGATCCGAGCAGTACTTC
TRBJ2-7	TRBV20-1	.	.	CSARAVGGQSYEQYF	TGCAGTGCTAGAGCAGTTGGGGGACAATCCTACGAGCAGTACTTC
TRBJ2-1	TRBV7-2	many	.	CASSSPEWEGDYNEQFF	TGTGCCAGCAGCTCCCCCGAGTGGGAGGGGGATTACAATGAGCAGTTCTTC
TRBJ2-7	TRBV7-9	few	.	CASSSRETDYEQYF	TGTGCCAGCAGCTCCCGGGAAACAGACTACGAGCAGTACTTC
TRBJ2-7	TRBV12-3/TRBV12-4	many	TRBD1	CASSPGTGPPHF	TGTGCCAGCAGTCCCGGGACAGGGCCCCCACACTTC
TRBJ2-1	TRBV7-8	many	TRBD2	CASSLDRTSGIYEQFF	TGTGCCAGCAGCTTAGATCGGACTAGCGGGATCTATGAGCAGTTCTTC
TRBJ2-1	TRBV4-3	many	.	CASSLTTGGLNEQFF	TGCGCCAGCAGCCTTACTACCGGGGGCCTTAATGAGCAGTTCTTC
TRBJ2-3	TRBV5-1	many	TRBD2	CASSLLSSGRGTDTQYF	TGCGCCAGCAGCTTGTTGTCTAGCGGGAGGGGCACAGATACGCAGTATTTT
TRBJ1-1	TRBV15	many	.	CATSRDRALNTEAFF	TGTGCCACCAGCAGAGATCGGGCGCTGAACACTGAAGCTTTCTTT
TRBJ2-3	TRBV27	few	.	CASSLSRGSSTDTQYF	TGTGCCAGCAGTTTATCGAGGGGCTCCAGCACAGATACGCAGTATTTT
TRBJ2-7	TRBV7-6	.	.	CASSLASTGYEQYF	TGTGCCAGCAGCTTAGCCTCCACAGGGTACGAGCAGTACTTC
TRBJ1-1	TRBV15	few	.	CATSGAGTALSEAFF	TGTGCCACCAGCGGAGCCGGAACAGCTCTTTCTGAAGCTTTCTTT
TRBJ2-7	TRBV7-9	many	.	CASSPNPTELSYEQYF	TGTGCCAGCAGCCCAAACCCGACCGAACTCTCCTACGAGCAGTACTTC
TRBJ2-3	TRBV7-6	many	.	CASSSIGGTDTQYF	TGTGCCAGCAGCTCGATTGGGGGCACAGATACGCAGTATTTT
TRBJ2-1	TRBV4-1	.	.	CAISQEGVGAEGGVNEQFF	TGCGCCATCAGCCAAGAGGGTGTCGGAGCGGAGGGAGGTGTCAATGAGCAGTTCTTC
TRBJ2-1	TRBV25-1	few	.	CASSGANHEQFF	TGTGCCAGCAGTGGTGCCAATCATGAGCAGTTCTTC
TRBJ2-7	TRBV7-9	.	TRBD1	CASSPRGHEQYF	TGTGCCAGCAGCCCCAGGGGGCACGAGCAGTACTTC
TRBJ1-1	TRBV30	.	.	CAWTGSPSMNTEAFF	TGTGCCTGGACAGGGTCGCCCTCAATGAACACTGAAGCTTTCTTT
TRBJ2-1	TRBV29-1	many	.	CSVEAADREVNEQFF	TGCAGCGTTGAAGCTGCCGACAGGGAGGTCAATGAGCAGTTCTTC
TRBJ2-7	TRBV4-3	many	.	CASSQDKGWHYEQYF	TGCGCCAGCAGCCAAGATAAGGGGTGGCACTACGAGCAGTACTTC
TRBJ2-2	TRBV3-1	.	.	CASSEINTGELFF	TGTGCCAGCAGCGAGATTAACACCGGGGAGCTGTTTTTT
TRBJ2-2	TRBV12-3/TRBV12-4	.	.	CASSGTGSGVAGELFF	TGTGCCAGCAGTGGGACGGGGTCGGGAGTGGCCGGGGAGCTGTTTTTT
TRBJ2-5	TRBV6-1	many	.	CASSEMGGQETQYF	TGTGCCAGCAGTGAAATGGGCGGCCAAGAGACCCAGTACTTC
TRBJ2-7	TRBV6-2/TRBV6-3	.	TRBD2	CASSYSGLAGAEQYF	TGTGCCAGCAGTTACTCGGGACTAGCGGGAGCCGAGCAGTACTTC